This T cell receptor (beta chain) was identified in a study of HIV-infected children after antiretroviral therapy interruption. Study-level information: Most participating children were previously exposed to EBV and CMV. Weeks 0, 12, interruption end (24 or 48), and about 3 years post-study gave interruption-arm samples.

General observations from the study: After treatment interruption started, naive CD4+ CDR3 overlap across time points dropped. Shared-triplet CDR3 clusters increased after interruption in a few patients.

Trimming removed 1 base at V and 2 bases at J, with 15 bases between. The CDR3 is 16 amino acids. CDR1 is LNHNV and CDR2 is YYDKDF in the germline V gene (reference sequence). The TCR library was built from RNA with a 3' RACE protocol and unique molecular identifiers. MiXCR, applied by TCRdb to the 3' RACE reads, yields one record per CDR3 protein. The profile covers about 4,000 distinct CDR3 sequences, with over 4% appearing a single time and around a quarter taken by the ten largest. Documented treatment: PENTA 11 planned treatment interruption arm or continuous ART arm. This clonotype was seen ten or more times. The antigen is undetermined.

Here the sequenced sample was CD45RO+ CD8+ T cells from PBMCs, pooled from several time points, taken from a donor given antiretroviral therapy, either interrupted or continuous. Subset of the sample: memory CD8+ CD45RO+ CD45RA- T cells. The chain recombines TRBV15 with TRBJ2-7; D call uncertain. The source is a pool of human donors with HIV. This chain's CDR3 is CATSRVKVGRTYEQYF. CDR3 nucleotides: TGTGCCACCAGCAGAGTTAAAGTGGGCAGGACCTACGAGCAGTACTTC.